This note documents a single T cell receptor beta chain sequence. Its specificity is unknown. These data are taken from a study of CD8+ T cells in alopecia areata. Treatment given: oral pan-JAK inhibitor, 5-10 mg twice daily. Sequencing used cDNA as its template, made by extracting RNA and reverse transcribing it. Using immunoSEQ multiplex PCR, the repertoire was profiled, and TCRdb retains in-frame clones only, with some absent. Of some 200,000 clones detected, around 58% appear once; the ten largest clones hold roughly 12%. The CDR3 runs 14 residues. The V gene's germline CDR1 is SQVTM and CDR2 ANQGSEA. The germline V and J ends were trimmed by 1 base and 2 bases, with 12 bases remaining between them. Study-wide results and caveats: When scalp samples are sequenced, resident alphabeta T cells of normal skin are also captured.

This chain uses TRBV29-1 with TRBJ2-7; unclear D gene. The receptor comes from a human donor with alopecia areata. The sample was CD8+ T cells sorted from blood, taken at week 24, from a patient treated with tofacitinib. The DNA of the CDR3 is TGCAGCGTTGAAGTGGGCATTGGAACCTACGAGCAGTACTTC. It is translated as CSVEVGIGTYEQYF.